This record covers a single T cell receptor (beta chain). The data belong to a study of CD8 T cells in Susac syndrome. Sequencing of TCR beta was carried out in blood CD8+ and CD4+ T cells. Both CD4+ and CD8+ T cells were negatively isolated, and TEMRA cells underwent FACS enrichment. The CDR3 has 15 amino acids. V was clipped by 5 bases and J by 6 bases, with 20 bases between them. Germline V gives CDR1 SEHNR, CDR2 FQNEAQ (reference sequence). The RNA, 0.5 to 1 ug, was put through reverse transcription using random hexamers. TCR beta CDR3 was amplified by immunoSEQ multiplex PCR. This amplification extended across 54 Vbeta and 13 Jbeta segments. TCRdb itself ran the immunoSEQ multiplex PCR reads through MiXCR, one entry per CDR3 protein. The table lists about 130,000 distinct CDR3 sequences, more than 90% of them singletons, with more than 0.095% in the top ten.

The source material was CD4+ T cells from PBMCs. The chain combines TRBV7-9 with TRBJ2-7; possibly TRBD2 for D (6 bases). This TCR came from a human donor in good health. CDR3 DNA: TGTGCCAGCAGCAGCGGTAGTGGGCGGGGTGCCGAGCAGTACTTC. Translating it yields CASSSGSGRGAEQYF. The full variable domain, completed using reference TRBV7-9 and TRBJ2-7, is DTGVSQNPRHKITKRGQNVTFRCDPISEHNRLYWYRQTLGQGPEFLTYFQNEAQLEKSRLLSDRFSAERPKGSFSTLEIQRTEQGDSAMYLCASSSGSGRGAEQYFGPGTRLTVT.